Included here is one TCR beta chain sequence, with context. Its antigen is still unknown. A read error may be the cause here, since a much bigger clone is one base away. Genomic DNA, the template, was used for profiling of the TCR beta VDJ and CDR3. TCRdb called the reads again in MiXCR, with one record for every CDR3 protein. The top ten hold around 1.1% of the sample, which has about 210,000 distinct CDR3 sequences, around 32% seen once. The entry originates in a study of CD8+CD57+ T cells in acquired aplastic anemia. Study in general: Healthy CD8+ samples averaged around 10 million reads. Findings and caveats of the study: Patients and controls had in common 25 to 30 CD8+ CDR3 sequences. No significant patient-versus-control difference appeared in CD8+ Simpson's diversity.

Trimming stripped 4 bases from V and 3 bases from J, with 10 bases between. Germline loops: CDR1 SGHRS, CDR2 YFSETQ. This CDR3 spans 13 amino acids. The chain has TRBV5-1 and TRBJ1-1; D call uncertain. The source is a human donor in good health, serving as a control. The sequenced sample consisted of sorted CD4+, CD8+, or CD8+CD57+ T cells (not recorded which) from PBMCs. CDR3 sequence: CASSALSDTEAFF. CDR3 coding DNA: TGCGCCAGCAGCGCCCTCTCGGACACTGAAGCTTTCTTT.